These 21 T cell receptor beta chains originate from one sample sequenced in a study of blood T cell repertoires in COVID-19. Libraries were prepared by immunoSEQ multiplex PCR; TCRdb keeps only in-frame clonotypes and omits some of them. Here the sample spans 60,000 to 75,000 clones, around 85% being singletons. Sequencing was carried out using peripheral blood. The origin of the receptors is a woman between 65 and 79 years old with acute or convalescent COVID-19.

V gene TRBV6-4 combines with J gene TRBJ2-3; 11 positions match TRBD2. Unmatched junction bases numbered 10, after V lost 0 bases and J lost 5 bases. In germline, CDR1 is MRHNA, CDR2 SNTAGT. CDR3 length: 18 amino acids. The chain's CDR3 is CASSDSGHSGGARDTQYF. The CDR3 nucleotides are TGTGCCAGCAGTGACTCGGGTCATAGCGGGGGGGCGAGAGATACGCAGTATTTT.

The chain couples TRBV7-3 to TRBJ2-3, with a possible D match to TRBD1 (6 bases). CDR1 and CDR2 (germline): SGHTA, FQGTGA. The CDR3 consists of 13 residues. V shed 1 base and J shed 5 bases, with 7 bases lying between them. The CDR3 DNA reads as TGTGCCAGCAGCTTAATAGGGGGAGATACGCAGTATTTT. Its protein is CASSLIGGDTQYF.

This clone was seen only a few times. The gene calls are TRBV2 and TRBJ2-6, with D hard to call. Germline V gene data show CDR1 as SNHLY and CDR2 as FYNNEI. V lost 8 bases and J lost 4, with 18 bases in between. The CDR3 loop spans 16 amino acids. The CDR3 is CASHEVVWAGANVLTF. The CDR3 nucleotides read TGTGCCAGCCACGAAGTAGTATGGGCCGGGGCCAACGTCCTGACTTTC. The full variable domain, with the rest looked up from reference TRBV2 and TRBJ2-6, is EPEVTQTPSHQVTQMGQEVILRCVPISNHLYFYWYRQILGQKVEFLVSFYNNEISEKSEIFDDQFSVERPDGSNFTLKIRSTKLEDSAMYFCASHEVVWAGANVLTFGAGSRLTVL.

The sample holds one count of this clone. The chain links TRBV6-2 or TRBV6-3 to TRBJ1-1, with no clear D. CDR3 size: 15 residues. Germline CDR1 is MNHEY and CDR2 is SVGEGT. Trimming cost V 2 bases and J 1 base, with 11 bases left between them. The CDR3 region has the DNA TGTGCCAGCAGTTACCGGGATTCGAAGAACACTGAAGCTTTCTTT. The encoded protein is CASSYRDSKNTEAFF.

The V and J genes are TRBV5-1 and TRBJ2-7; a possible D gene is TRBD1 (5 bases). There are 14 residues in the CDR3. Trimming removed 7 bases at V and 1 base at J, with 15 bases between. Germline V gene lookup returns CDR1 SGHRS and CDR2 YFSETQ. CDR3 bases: TGCGCCAGCGGGCAGGGCGACCTTTCCTACGAGCAGTACTTC. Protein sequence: CASGQGDLSYEQYF.

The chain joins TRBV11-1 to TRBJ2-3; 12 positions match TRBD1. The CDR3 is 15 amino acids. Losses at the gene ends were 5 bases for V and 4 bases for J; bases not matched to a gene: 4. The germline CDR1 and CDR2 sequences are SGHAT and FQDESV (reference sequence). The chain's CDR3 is CASSRDRGQSDTQYF. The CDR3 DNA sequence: TGTGCCAGCAGCCGGGACAGGGGGCAGTCAGATACGCAGTATTTT.

CDR3 residues: CSVAKGAEAFF. CDR3 DNA sequence: TGCAGCGTCGCTAAGGGGGCTGAAGCTTTCTTT. The chain links TRBV29-1 to TRBJ1-1; tentative D call: TRBD1 (6 bases). V was pared by 6 bases and J by 6 bases, with 11 bases between. The CDR3 consists of 11 residues. From germline, CDR1 is SQVTM and CDR2 ANQGSEA.

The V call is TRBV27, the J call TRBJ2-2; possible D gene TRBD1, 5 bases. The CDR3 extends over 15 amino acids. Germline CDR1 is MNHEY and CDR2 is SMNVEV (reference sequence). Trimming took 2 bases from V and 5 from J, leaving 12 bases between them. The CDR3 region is CASSLDPGRTGELFF. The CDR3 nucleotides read TGTGCCAGCAGTTTAGACCCAGGGCGAACCGGGGAGCTGTTTTTT.

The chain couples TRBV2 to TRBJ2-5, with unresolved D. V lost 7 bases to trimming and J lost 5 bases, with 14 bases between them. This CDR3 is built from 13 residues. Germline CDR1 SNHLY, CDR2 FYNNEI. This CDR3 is CASTVLPAETQYF. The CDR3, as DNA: TGTGCCAGCACCGTACTCCCTGCCGAGACCCAGTACTTC. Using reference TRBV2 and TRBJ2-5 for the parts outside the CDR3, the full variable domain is EPEVTQTPSHQVTQMGQEVILRCVPISNHLYFYWYRQILGQKVEFLVSFYNNEISEKSEIFDDQFSVERPDGSNFTLKIRSTKLEDSAMYFCASTVLPAETQYFGPGTRLLVL.

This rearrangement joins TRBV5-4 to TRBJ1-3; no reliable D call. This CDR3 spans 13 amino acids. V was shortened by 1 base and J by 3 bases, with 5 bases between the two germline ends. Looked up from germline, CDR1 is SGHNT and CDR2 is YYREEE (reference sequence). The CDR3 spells CASSLQVGNTIYF. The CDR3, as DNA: TGTGCCAGCAGCTTGCAGGTTGGAAACACCATATATTTT.

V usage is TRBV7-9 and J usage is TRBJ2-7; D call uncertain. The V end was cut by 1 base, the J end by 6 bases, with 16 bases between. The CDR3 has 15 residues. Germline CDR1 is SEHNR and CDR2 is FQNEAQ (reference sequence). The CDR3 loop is CASSLVLSRNGEQYF. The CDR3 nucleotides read TGTGCCAGCAGCTTAGTGCTTTCCAGGAATGGCGAGCAGTACTTC.

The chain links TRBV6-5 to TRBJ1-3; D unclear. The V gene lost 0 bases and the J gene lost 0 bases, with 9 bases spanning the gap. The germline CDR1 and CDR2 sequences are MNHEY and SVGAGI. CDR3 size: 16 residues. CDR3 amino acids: CASSYSADTSGNTIYF. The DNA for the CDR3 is TGTGCCAGCAGTTACTCGGCGGATACCTCTGGAAACACCATATATTTT.

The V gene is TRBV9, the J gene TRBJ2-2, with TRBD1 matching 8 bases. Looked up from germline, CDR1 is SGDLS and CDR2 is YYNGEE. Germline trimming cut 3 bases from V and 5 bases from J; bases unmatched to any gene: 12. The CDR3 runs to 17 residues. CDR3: CASSETGQGVWTGELFF. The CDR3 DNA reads TGTGCCAGCAGCGAAACAGGACAGGGCGTATGGACCGGGGAGCTGTTTTTT.

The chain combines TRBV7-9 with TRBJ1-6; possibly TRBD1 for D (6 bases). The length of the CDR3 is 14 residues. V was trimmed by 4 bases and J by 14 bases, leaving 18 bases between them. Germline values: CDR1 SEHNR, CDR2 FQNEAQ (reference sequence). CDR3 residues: CASSSTDRLPSLHF. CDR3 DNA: TGTGCCAGCAGCTCCACGGACAGACTTCCGTCCCTCCACTTT.

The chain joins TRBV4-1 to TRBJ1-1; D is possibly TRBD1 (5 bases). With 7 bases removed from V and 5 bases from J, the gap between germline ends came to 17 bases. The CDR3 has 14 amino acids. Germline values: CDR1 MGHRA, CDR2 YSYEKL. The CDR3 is CASKVRVFATEAFF. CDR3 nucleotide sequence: TGCGCCAGCAAGGTCAGGGTATTTGCAACTGAAGCTTTCTTT.

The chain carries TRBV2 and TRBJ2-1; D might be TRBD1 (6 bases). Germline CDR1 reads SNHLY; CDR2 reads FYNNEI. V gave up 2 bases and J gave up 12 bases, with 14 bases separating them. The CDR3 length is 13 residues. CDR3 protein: CASSERPQGRQFF. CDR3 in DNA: TGTGCCAGCAGTGAAAGGCCCCAGGGGCGGCAGTTCTTC.

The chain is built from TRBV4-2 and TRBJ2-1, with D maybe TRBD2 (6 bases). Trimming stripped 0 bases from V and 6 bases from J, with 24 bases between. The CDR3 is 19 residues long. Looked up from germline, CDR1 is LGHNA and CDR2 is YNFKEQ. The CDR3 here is CASSQDWATGTGGRNEQFF. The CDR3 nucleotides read TGTGCCAGCAGCCAAGATTGGGCTACCGGGACCGGGGGTCGCAATGAGCAGTTCTTC.

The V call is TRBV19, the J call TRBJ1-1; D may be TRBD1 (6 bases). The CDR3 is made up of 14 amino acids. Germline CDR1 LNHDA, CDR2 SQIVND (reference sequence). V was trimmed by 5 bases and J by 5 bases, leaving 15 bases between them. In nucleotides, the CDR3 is TGTGCCAGTAGTTACCGACAGGATAGGACTGAAGCTTTCTTT. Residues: CASSYRQDRTEAFF.

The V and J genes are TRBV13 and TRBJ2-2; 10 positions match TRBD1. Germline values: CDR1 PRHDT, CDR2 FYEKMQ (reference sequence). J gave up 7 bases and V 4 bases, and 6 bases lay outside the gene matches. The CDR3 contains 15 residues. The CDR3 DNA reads TGTGCCAGCAGCTCCGACAGGGGGCAAGGCGGGGAGCTGTTTTTT. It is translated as CASSSDRGQGGELFF.

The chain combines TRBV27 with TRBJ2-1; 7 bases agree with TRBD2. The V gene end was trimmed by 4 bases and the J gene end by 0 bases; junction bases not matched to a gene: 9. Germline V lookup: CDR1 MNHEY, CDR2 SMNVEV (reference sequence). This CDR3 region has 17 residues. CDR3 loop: CASSSGSRGTSYNEQFF. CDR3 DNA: TGTGCCAGCAGTTCTGGATCGCGGGGGACCTCCTACAATGAGCAGTTCTTC.

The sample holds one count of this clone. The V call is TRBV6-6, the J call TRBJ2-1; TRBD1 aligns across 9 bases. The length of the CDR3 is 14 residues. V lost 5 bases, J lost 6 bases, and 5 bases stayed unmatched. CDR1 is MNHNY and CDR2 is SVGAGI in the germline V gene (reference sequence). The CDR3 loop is CASSARDRVNEQFF. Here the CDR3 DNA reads TGTGCCAGCAGTGCTCGGGACAGGGTCAATGAGCAGTTCTTC.